The next 15 T cell receptor beta chains were all read from a single sample in a study of cytomegalovirus exposure and HLA in healthy donors. The PCR had 60 Vbeta and 13 Jbeta primers. Clones were read by immunoSEQ multiplex PCR, and TCRdb kept only the in-frame ones, dropping some. The table records 200,000 to 250,000 clones, approximately 82% of them present only once. The sequenced material came from PBMCs. Receptor source: a woman between 35 and 50 years old in good health and CMV-seronegative.

The rearrangement joins TRBV2 to TRBJ2-7; 7 bases map to TRBD1. The CDR3 covers 11 residues. CDR1 SNHLY and CDR2 FYNNEI come from the germline V gene. V shed 6 bases, J shed 4 bases, and the junction held 0 bases outside the gene matches. The CDR3 sequence: CASSRGYEQYF. CDR3 bases: TGTGCCAGCAGCAGGGGGTACGAGCAGTACTTC. Full variable domain (remainder filled in from reference TRBV2 and TRBJ2-7): EPEVTQTPSHQVTQMGQEVILRCVPISNHLYFYWYRQILGQKVEFLVSFYNNEISEKSEIFDDQFSVERPDGSNFTLKIRSTKLEDSAMYFCASSRGYEQYFGPGTRLTVT.

The rearrangement joins TRBV6-5 to TRBJ2-5; perhaps TRBD1 as D (5 bases). The CDR3 loop spans 13 amino acids. V was pared by 2 bases and J by 4 bases, with 8 bases between. In germline, CDR1 is MNHEY, CDR2 SVGAGI. This chain's CDR3 is CASSYGRVETQYF. Here the CDR3 DNA reads TGTGCCAGCAGTTACGGCAGGGTAGAGACCCAGTACTTC.

The chain is built from TRBV2 and TRBJ1-6; a weak D match, TRBD1 (6 bases). The CDR3 totals 14 residues. V gave up 6 bases and J gave up 7 bases, with 13 bases separating them. Germline CDR1 is SNHLY and CDR2 is FYNNEI. CDR3 region: CASSPQGLNSPLHF. The CDR3 nucleotides are TGTGCCAGCAGCCCTCAGGGGTTAAATTCACCCCTCCACTTT.

The gene calls are TRBV7-3 and TRBJ1-3; no clear D gene. CDR1 is SGHTA and CDR2 is FQGTGA in the germline V gene. The CDR3 runs 14 residues. Trimming took 1 base from V and 8 from J, leaving 12 bases between them. In DNA form, the CDR3 reads TGTGCCAGCAGCTTAAACCCCGGGAGGGACACCATATATTTT. Amino acid sequence: CASSLNPGRDTIYF.

Of note for this clone: This specimen includes other DNA sequences encoding the same CDR3. The V gene is TRBV13, the J gene TRBJ2-7; 8 nucleotides match TRBD1. This CDR3 has 14 residues. Unmatched junction bases numbered 5, after V lost 2 bases and J lost 5 bases. CDR1 and CDR2 from the germline V gene are PRHDT and FYEKMQ (reference sequence). DNA of the CDR3: TGTGCCAGCAGCTTATGGACAGGGTATAACGAGCAGTACTTC. This encodes CASSLWTGYNEQYF.

V is TRBV4-1 and J is TRBJ2-5, with D tentatively TRBD2 (6 bases). Matching the DNA end better, TRBJ2-7 makes the J call doubtful. CDR1 is MGHRA, CDR2 YSYEKL, per germline. The CDR3 loop spans 15 amino acids. CDR3 loop: CASSQVGLEGHEQYF. The CDR3 region has the DNA TGCGCCAGCAGCCAAGTGGGACTGGAAGGGCACGAGCAGTACTTC.

V usage is TRBV5-1 and J usage is TRBJ2-5, with 9 bases identical to TRBD1. Germline values: CDR1 SGHRS, CDR2 YFSETQ. The CDR3 spans 13 residues. The ends lost 5 bases at V and 5 bases at J; junction bases unmatched: 4. The CDR3: CASSRDRDETQYF. The CDR3 DNA is TGCGCCAGCAGTAGGGACAGGGACGAGACCCAGTACTTC.

The rearrangement links TRBV6-6 to TRBJ1-5; possibly TRBD1 for D (5 bases). CDR1 is MNHNY and CDR2 is SVGAGI in the germline V gene (reference sequence). This CDR3 has 15 residues. V was pared by 3 bases and J by 4 bases, with 13 bases between. CDR3 in amino acids: CASSYTTDGNQPQHF. In DNA, the CDR3 is TGTGCCAGCAGTTATACGACAGATGGTAATCAGCCCCAGCATTTT.

The chain recombines TRBV28 with TRBJ2-1; D perhaps matches TRBD2 (6 bases). The length of the CDR3 is 14 residues. Germline CDR1 reads MDHEN; CDR2 reads SYDVKM. The V gene lost 3 bases and the J gene lost 9 bases, with 15 bases spanning the gap. CDR3 region: CASSFRGGTGEQFF. The CDR3 bases are TGTGCCAGCAGTTTCCGCGGCGGGACGGGTGAGCAGTTCTTC.

The chain employs TRBV7-9 and TRBJ2-3; TRBD1 matches at 7 bases. The germline V gene has CDR1 SEHNR and CDR2 FQNEAQ (reference sequence). The trim removed 5 bases at V and 3 bases at J, leaving 14 bases unmatched. This CDR3 is 17 amino acids long. CDR3 region: CASSARLRGLGTDTQYF. For the CDR3, the DNA is TGTGCCAGCAGCGCGAGGCTAAGGGGGCTTGGTACAGATACGCAGTATTTT.

The V call is TRBV5-1, the J call TRBJ1-1; 9 bases are a match to TRBD1. The V gene end was trimmed by 5 bases and the J gene end by 0 bases; junction bases not matched to a gene: 5. Germline V gene data show CDR1 as SGHRS and CDR2 as YFSETQ. This CDR3 has 15 residues. CDR3 loop: CASRGQGGMNTEAFF. The CDR3 DNA is TGCGCCAGCAGGGGACAGGGAGGAATGAACACTGAAGCTTTCTTT. The full variable domain, completed using reference TRBV5-1 and TRBJ1-1, is KAGVTQTPRYLIKTRGQQVTLSCSPISGHRSVSWYQQTPGQGLQFLFEYFSETQRNKGNFPGRFSGRQFSNSRSEMNVSTLELGDSALYLCASRGQGGMNTEAFFGQGTRLTVV.

J is TRBJ2-2 and V is TRBV30; D not certain. This CDR3 spans 14 amino acids. Trimming stripped 0 bases from V and 4 bases from J, with 9 bases between. The V gene's germline CDR1 is GTSNPN and CDR2 SVGIG (reference sequence). The CDR3 DNA is TGTGCCTGGAGTGTCGGCGGATTCACCGGGGAGCTGTTTTTT. Its protein product is CAWSVGGFTGELFF.

The chain combines TRBV11-3 with TRBJ2-7; 9 nucleotides match TRBD2. Germline assignment: CDR1 SGHNT and CDR2 YENEEA. J was trimmed by 4 bases and V by 5 bases; bases with no gene match: 12. The CDR3 runs to 16 residues. Here the CDR3 DNA reads TGTGCCAGCAGCCCATCCGGGACTAGCCGAGCTTACGAGCAGTACTTC. Its translation: CASSPSGTSRAYEQYF. The entire variable domain, with the rest obtained from reference TRBV11-3 and TRBJ2-7, is as follows: EAGVVQSPRYKIIEKKQPVAFWCNPISGHNTLYWYLQNLGQGPELLIRYENEEAVDDSQLPKDRFSAERLKGVDSTLKIQPAELGDSAVYLCASSPSGTSRAYEQYFGPGTRLTVT.

This clone was observed a handful of times. J is TRBJ2-1 and V is TRBV6-6, with D maybe TRBD1 (5 bases). CDR3 size: 12 residues. Trimming took off 10 bases at V and 8 bases at J, with 15 bases between the two ends. CDR1 MNHNY and CDR2 SVGAGI come from the germline V gene (reference sequence). The CDR3 nucleotides read TGTGCCACATACATGGGGCGGTATGAGCAGTTCTTC. It is translated as CATYMGRYEQFF.

This chain joins TRBV30 and TRBJ1-4, with D hard to call. The CDR3 is made up of 16 amino acids. Germline V lookup: CDR1 GTSNPN, CDR2 SVGIG (reference sequence). Trimming removed 2 bases from V and 8 bases from J, with 21 bases in between. The DNA of the CDR3 is TGTGCCTGGAGTTCCCGTACCGGGCCGAGGGAAGAAAAACTGTTTTTT. Translation gives CAWSSRTGPREEKLFF.